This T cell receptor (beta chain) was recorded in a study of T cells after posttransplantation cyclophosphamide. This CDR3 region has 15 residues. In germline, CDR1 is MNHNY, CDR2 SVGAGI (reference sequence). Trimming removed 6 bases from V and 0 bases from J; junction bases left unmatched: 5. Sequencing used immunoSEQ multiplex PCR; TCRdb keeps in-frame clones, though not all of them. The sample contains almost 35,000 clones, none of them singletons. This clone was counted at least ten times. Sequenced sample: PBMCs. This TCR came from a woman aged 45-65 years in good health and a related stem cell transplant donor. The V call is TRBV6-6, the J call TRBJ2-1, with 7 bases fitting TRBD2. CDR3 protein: CASRLASSSYNEQFF. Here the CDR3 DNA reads TGTGCCAGCAGACTAGCGTCCAGCTCCTACAATGAGCAGTTCTTC.